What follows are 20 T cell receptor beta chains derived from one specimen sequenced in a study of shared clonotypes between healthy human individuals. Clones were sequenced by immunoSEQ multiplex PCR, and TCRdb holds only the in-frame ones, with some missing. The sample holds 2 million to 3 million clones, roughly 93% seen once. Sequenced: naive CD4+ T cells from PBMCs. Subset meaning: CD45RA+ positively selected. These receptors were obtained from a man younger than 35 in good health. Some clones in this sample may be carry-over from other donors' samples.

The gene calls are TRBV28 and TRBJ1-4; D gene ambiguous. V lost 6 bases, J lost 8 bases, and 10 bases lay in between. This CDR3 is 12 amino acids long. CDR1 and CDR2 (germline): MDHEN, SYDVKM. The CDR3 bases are TGTGCCAGCAGGTCGCCGTGGGAAAAACTGTTTTTT. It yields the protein CASRSPWEKLFF.

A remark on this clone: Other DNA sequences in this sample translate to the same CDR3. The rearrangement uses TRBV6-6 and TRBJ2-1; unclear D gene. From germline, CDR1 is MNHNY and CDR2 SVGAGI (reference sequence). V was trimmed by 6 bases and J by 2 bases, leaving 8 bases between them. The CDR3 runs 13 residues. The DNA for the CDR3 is TGTGCCAGCAGGGGCGGCACCTACAATGAGCAGTTCTTC. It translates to CASRGGTYNEQFF.

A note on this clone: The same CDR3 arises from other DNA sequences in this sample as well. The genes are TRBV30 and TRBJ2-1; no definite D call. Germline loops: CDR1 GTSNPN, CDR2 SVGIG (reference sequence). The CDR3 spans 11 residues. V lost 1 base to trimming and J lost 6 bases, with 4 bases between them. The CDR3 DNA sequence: TGTGCCTGGAGTGCTGGCAATGAGCAGTTCTTC. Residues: CAWSAGNEQFF.

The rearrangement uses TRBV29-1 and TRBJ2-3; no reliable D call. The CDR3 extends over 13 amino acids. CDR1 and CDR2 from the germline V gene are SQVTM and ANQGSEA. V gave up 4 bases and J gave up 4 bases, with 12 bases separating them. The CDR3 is CSVGAVVSDTQYF. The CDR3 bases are TGCAGCGTTGGAGCAGTTGTCTCAGATACGCAGTATTTT.

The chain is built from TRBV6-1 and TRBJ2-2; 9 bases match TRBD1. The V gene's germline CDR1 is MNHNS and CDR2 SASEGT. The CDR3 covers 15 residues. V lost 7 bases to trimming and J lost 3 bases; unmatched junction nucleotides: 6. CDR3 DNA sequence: TGTGCCAGCACCCTGGACAGGGGTCACACCGGGGAGCTGTTTTTT. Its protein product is CASTLDRGHTGELFF.

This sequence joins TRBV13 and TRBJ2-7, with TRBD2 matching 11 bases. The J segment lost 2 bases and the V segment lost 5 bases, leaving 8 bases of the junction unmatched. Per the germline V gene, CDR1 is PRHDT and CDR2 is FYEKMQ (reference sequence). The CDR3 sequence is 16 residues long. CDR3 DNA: TGTGCCAGCAGCCCTGGGACTAGCGGCAACACCTACGAGCAGTACTTC. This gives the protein CASSPGTSGNTYEQYF.

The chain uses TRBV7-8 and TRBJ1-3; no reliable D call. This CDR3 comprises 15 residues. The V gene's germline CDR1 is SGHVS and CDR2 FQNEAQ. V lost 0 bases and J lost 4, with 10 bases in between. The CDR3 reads CASSLAAFGGNTIYF. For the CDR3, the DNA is TGTGCCAGCAGCTTAGCGGCCTTTGGGGGAAACACCATATATTTT.

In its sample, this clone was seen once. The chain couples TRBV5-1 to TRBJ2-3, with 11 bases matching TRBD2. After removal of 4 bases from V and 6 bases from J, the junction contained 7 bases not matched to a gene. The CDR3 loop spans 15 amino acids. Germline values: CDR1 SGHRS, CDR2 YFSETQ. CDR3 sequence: CASSTVAGGPDTQYF. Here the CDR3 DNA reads TGCGCCAGCAGCACGGTAGCGGGAGGGCCTGATACGCAGTATTTT.

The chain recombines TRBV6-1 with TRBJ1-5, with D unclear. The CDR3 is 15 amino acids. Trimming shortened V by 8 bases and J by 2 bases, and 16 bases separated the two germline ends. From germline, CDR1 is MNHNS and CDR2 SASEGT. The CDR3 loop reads CASSPQVVGNQPQHF. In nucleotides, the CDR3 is TGTGCCAGCTCGCCGCAGGTAGTCGGCAATCAGCCCCAGCATTTT.

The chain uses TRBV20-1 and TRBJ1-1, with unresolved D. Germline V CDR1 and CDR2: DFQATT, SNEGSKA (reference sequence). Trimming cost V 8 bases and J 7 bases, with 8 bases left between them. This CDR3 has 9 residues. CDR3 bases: TGCAGTTCTCGAAGTGAAGCTTTCTTT. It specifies CSSRSEAFF.

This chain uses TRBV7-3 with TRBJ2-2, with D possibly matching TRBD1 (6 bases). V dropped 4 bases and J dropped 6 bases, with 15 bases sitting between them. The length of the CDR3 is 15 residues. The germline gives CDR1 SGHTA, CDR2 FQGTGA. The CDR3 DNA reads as TGTGCCAGCAGCTCTTCGACAGGTCTCGCCGGGGAGCTGTTTTTT. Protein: CASSSSTGLAGELFF.

CDR3 region: CASTPGGSNQPQHF. The CDR3 nucleotides read TGTGCCAGCACCCCAGGGGGAAGCAATCAGCCCCAGCATTTT. The chain has TRBV6-1 and TRBJ1-5; 7 nucleotides line up with TRBD1. Germline CDR1 is MNHNS and CDR2 is SASEGT. The CDR3 consists of 14 residues. V gave up 7 bases and J gave up 1 base; unmatched junction bases: 4.

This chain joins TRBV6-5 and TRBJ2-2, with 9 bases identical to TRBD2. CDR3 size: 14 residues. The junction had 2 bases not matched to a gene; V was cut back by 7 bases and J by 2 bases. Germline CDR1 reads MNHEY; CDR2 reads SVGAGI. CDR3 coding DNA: TGTGCCAGCACCCTAGCGGGAAACACCGGGGAGCTGTTTTTT. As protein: CASTLAGNTGELFF.

The CDR3 sequence: CASSDRASTDTQYF. The CDR3 DNA sequence: TGTGCCAGCAGCGACAGGGCGAGCACAGATACGCAGTATTTT. The V and J genes are TRBV5-4 and TRBJ2-3; 7 bases line up with TRBD1. Germline values: CDR1 SGHNT, CDR2 YYREEE (reference sequence). Trimming cost V 4 bases and J 0 bases; bases outside gene matches: 2. This CDR3 has 14 amino acids.

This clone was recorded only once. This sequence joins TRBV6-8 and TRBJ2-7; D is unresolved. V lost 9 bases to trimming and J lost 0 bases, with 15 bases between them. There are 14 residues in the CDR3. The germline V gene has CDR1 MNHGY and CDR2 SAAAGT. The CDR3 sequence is CASYSSDRSYEQYF. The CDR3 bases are TGTGCCAGTTACTCCTCAGACCGCTCCTACGAGCAGTACTTC.

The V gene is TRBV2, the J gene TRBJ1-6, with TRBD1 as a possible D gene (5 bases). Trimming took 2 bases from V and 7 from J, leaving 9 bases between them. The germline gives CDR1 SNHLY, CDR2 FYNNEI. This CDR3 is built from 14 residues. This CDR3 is CASSERGWNSPLHF. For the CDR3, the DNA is TGTGCCAGCAGTGAACGGGGCTGGAATTCACCCCTCCACTTT.

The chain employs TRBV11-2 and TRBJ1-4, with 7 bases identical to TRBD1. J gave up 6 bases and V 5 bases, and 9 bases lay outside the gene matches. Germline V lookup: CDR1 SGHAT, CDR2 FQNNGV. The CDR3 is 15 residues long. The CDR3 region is CASSRRDSQYEKLFF. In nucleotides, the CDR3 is TGTGCCAGCAGCCGACGGGACAGCCAATATGAAAAACTGTTTTTT. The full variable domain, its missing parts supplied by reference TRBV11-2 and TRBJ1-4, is EAGVAQSPRYKIIEKRQSVAFWCNPISGHATLYWYQQILGQGPKLLIQFQNNGVVDDSQLPKDRFSAERLKGVDSTLKIQPAKLEDSAVYLCASSRRDSQYEKLFFGSGTQLSVL.

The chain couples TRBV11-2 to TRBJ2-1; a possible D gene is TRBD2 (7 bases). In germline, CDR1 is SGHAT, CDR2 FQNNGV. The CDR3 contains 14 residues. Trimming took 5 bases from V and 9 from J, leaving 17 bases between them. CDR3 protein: CASSLRTRGTEQFF. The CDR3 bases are TGTGCCAGCAGCCTTCGGACTAGGGGGACTGAGCAGTTCTTC.

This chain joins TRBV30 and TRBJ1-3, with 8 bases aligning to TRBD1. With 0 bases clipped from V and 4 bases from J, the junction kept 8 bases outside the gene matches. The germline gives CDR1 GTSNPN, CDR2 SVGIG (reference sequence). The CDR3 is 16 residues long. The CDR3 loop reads CAWSVGWQGAGNTIYF. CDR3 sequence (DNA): TGTGCCTGGAGTGTAGGTTGGCAGGGGGCGGGAAACACCATATATTTT.

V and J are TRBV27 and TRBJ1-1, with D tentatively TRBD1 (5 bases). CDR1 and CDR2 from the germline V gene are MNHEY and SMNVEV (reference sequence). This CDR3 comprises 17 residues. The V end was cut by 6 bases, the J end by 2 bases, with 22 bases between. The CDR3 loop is CASSLDPQQVLNTEAFF. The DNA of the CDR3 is TGTGCCAGCAGCCTGGATCCCCAACAGGTACTTAACACTGAAGCTTTCTTT.